Sequencing of this TCR beta chain was carried out in a study of vaccination effects on CD4 cells after COVID-19. Study-level findings and limits: Late post-vaccination, clones induced by infection and those induced by vaccine underwent marked clonal contraction.

Sequencing was performed with immunoSEQ multiplex PCR; in TCRdb, only in-frame clones are kept and a portion is missing. In the table there are 55,000 to 70,000 clones, roughly four fifths of which are singletons. ViraFEST expansion of antigen-specific CD4+ T cells with viral peptide pools preceded sequencing. The culture ran for approximately 11 days before CD4+ T cells were isolated. Vaccinated participants had no history of SARS-CoV-2 infection and tested negative for nucleocapsid antibodies. Days 3 and 7 were when half the medium was replaced with IL-2 medium. With regard to this clone: Its target is unknown.

This CDR3 region has 15 residues. Germline assignment: CDR1 SGHNT and CDR2 YYREEE (reference sequence). Trimming shortened V by 4 bases and J by 0 bases, and 13 bases separated the two germline ends. The TCR was taken from a human donor who received a COVID-19 vaccine. This rearrangement joins TRBV5-4 to TRBJ2-5; tentatively, D is TRBD2 (5 bases). This sample comprised CD4+ T cells from PBMCs cultured with HCoV-229E spike peptides, obtained before COVID-19 vaccination. The CDR3 is CASSRTSGDQETQYF. The CDR3 DNA is TGTGCCAGCAGCCGAACGAGCGGTGACCAAGAGACCCAGTACTTC.